Sequencing of this T cell receptor (beta chain) was carried out in a study of cytomegalovirus exposure and HLA in healthy donors. As to this clone: What it binds is unknown.

Primers for the PCR totalled 60 Vbeta and 13 Jbeta. Clones were read by immunoSEQ multiplex PCR, and TCRdb kept only the in-frame ones, dropping some. This table holds 130,000 or so clones, approximately 80% found once. V was pared by 6 bases and J by 5 bases, with 12 bases between. The CDR3 extends over 13 amino acids. Germline V gives CDR1 MNHEY, CDR2 SVGAGI. General study results and limits: A highly shared variant cluster was judged a likely technical artifact. Whilst most TCR sequences proved rare, a subset of public TCRs occurred across many donors.

Those who donated were healthy bone marrow donors. The TCR originated in a woman younger than 30 in good health and CMV-seropositive. The source material was PBMCs. V and J are TRBV6-5 and TRBJ2-3, with a weak D call TRBD2 (6 bases). This chain's CDR3 is CASSNPAGDTQYF. CDR3 in DNA: TGTGCCAGCAGCAATCCAGCGGGAGATACGCAGTATTTT.